The source of this T cell receptor beta chain is a study of post-analysis software for immune sequencing data. Germline V gene sequence: CDR1 SSHAT, CDR2 FNYEAQ (reference sequence). This CDR3 is 14 amino acids long. Notes on the study in general: The study found TRBV5-6, TRBV5-1 and TRBV20-1 among five TRBV segments more frequent in patients than controls.

This clonotype was seen once. No antigen is known for it. One end of the junction is discordant with germline, which a read error may explain. Unique molecular identifiers featured in each of the TCR beta cDNA libraries. T cells numbering about 0.85 to 10 million gave rise to 500,000 to 600,000 cDNA molecules. TCRdb re-called the PCR reads with MiXCR, one entry per CDR3 protein. The table shows about 620,000 distinct CDR3 sequences, with 44% occurring only once. Material for sequencing was blood. V gene TRBV7-7 combines with J gene TRBJ2-5; 8 positions match TRBD1. The J call is doubtful: the DNA matches TRBJ2-7 better. This receptor was identified in a girl aged 10-17 years with multiple sclerosis. The CDR3 nucleotides are TGTGCTAGCAGCCCGGGACAGGCGAACTACGAGCAGTACTTC. It encodes CASSPGQANYEQYF.